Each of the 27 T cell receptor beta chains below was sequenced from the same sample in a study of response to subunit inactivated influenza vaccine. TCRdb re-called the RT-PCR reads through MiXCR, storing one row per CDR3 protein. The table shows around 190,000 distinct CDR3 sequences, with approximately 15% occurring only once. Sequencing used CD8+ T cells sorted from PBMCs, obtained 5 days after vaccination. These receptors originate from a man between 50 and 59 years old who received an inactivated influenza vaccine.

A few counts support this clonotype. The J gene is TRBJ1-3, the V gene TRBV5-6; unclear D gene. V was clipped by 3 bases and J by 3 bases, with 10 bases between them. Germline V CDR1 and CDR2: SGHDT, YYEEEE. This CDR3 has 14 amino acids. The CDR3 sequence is CASSSLGIGNTIYF. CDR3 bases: TGTGCCAGCAGCTCCCTCGGCATTGGAAACACCATATATTTT. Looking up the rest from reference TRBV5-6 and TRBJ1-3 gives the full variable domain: DAGVTQSPTHLIKTRGQQVTLRCSPKSGHDTVSWYQQALGQGPQFIFQYYEEEERQRGNFPDRFSGHQFPNYSSELNVNALLLGDSALYLCASSSLGIGNTIYFGEGSWLTVV.

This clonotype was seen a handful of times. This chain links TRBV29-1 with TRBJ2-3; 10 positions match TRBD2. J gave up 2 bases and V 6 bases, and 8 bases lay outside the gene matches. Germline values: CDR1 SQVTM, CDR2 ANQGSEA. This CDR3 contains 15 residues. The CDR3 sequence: CSVRRTSGPTDTQYF. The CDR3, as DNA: TGCAGCGTCAGAAGGACTAGCGGACCCACAGATACGCAGTATTTT.

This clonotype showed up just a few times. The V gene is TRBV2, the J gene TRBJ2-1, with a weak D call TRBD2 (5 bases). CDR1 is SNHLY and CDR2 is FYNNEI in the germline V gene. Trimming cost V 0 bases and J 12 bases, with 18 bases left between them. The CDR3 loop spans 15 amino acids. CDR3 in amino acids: CASSEARAARRGQFF. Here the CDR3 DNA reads TGTGCCAGCAGTGAAGCGCGGGCCGCTCGACGTGGGCAGTTCTTC.

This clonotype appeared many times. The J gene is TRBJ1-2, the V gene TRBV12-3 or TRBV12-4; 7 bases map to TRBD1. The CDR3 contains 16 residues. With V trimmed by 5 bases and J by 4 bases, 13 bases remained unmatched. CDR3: CASSPTTGAPGYGYTF. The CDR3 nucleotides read TGTGCCAGCAGTCCTACCACAGGGGCCCCTGGCTATGGCTACACCTTC.

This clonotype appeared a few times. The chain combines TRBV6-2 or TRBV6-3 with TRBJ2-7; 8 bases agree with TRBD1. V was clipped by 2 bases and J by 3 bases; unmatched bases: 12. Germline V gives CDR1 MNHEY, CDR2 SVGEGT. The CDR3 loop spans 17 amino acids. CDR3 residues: CASSYGTGSVGYYEQYF. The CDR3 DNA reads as TGTGCCAGCAGTTACGGGACAGGTTCGGTCGGCTACTACGAGCAGTACTTC.

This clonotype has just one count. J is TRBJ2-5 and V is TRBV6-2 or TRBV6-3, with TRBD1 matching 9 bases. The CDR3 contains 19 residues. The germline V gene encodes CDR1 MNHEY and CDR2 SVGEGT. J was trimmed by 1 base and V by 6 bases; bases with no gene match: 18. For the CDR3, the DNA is TGTGCCAGCAGACTACCCGCCCAGACAGGGGGTAACTTCCAAGAGACCCAGTACTTC. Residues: CASRLPAQTGGNFQETQYF.

As DNA, the CDR3 is TGTGCCAGCAGCCCGTCCGCCGCTGGCTACGAGCAGTACTTC. It translates to CASSPSAAGYEQYF. The gene calls are TRBV3-1 and TRBJ2-7; D uncertain. This CDR3 region has 14 residues. V dropped 4 bases and J dropped 3 bases, with 13 bases sitting between them. Germline V lookup: CDR1 LGHDT, CDR2 YNNKEL (reference sequence).

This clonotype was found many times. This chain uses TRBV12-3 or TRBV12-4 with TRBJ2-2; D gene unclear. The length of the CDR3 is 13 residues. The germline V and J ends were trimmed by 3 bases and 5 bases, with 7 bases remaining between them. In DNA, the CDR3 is TGTGCCAGCAGTTTGGGGATTACCGGGGAGCTGTTTTTT. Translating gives CASSLGITGELFF.

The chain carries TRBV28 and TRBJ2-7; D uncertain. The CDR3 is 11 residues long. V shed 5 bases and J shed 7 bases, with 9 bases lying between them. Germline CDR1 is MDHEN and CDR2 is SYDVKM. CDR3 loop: CASSPSMEQYF. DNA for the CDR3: TGTGCCAGCAGTCCCTCCATGGAGCAGTACTTC.

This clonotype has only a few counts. The CDR3 DNA reads TGCAGCGTTGAAGTCCCGGGGGGACTAAATCTCTACGAGCAGTACTTC. Translation gives CSVEVPGGLNLYEQYF. The rearrangement joins TRBV29-1 to TRBJ2-7; 7 bases are shared with TRBD2. Trimming cost V 1 base and J 3 bases; bases outside gene matches: 12. Germline CDR1 SQVTM, CDR2 ANQGSEA. The CDR3 is made up of 16 amino acids.

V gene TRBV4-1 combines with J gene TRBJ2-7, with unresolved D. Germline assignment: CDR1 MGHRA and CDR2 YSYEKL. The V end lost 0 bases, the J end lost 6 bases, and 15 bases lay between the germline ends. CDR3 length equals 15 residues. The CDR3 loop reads CASSQEWQVTREQYF. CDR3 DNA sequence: TGCGCCAGCAGCCAAGAGTGGCAAGTAACGCGCGAGCAGTACTTC.

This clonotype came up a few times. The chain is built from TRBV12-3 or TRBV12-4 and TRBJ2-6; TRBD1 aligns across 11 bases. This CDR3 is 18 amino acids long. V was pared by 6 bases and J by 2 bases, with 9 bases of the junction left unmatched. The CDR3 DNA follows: TGTGCCAGCAGAGCCCACGGACAGGGGGCTGCTGGGGCCAACGTCCTGACTTTC. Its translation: CASRAHGQGAAGANVLTF.

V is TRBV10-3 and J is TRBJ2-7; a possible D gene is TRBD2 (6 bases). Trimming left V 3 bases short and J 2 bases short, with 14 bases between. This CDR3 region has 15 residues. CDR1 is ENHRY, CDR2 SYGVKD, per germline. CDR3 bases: TGTGCCATCAGTGACCTCGGTGGAGGGACCTACGAGCAGTACTTC. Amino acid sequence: CAISDLGGGTYEQYF.

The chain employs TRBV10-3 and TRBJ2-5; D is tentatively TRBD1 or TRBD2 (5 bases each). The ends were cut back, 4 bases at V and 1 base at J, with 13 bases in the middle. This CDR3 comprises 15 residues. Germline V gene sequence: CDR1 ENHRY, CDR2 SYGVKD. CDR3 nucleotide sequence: TGTGCCATCAGTGTCGGGGCAGACCCCCAAGAGACCCAGTACTTC. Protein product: CAISVGADPQETQYF.

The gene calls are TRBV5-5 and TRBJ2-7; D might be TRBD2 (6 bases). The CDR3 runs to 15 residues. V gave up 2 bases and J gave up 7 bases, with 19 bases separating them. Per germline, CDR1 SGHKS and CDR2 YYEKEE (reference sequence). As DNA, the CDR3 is TGTGCCAGCAGCTTAACCCTAGGCACCGCGGGGGAGCAGTACTTC. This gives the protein CASSLTLGTAGEQYF.

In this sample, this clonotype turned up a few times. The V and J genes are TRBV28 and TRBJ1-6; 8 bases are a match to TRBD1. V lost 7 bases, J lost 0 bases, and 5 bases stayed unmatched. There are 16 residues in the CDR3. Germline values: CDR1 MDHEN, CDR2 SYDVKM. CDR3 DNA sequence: TGTGCCAGCACCAGGGACAGGAGCTCCTATAATTCACCCCTCCACTTT. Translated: CASTRDRSSYNSPLHF.

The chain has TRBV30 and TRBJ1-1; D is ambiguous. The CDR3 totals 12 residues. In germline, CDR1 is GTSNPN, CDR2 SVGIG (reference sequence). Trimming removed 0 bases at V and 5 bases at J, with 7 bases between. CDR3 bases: TGTGCCTGGAGTGTATTGGGTACTGAAGCTTTCTTT. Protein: CAWSVLGTEAFF.

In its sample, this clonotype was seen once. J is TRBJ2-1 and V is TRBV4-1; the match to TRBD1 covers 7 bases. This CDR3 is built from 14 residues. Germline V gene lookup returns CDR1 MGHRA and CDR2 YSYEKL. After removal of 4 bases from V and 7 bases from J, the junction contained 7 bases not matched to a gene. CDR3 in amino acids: CASSPRGGQNEQFF. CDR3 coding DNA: TGCGCCAGCAGCCCCCGAGGGGGCCAAAATGAGCAGTTCTTC.

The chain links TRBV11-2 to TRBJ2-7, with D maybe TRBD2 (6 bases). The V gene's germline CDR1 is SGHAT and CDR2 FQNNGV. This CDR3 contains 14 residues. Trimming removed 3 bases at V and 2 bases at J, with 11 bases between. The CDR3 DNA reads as TGTGCCAGCAGCTTCGGCGGGGTCGCCTACGAGCAGTACTTC. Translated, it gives CASSFGGVAYEQYF.

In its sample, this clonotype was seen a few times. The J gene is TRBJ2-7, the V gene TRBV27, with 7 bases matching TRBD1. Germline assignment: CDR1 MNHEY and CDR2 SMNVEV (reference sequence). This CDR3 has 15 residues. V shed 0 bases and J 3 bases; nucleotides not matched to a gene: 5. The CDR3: CASSLSTGFSYEQYF. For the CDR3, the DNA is TGTGCCAGCAGTTTATCGACAGGGTTCAGCTACGAGCAGTACTTC.

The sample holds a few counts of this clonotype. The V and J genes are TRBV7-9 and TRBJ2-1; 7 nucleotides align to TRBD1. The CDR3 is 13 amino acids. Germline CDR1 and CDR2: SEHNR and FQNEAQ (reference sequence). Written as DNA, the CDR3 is TGTGCGTTGGGGGACAGTAACTACAATGAGCAGTTCTTC. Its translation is CALGDSNYNEQFF.

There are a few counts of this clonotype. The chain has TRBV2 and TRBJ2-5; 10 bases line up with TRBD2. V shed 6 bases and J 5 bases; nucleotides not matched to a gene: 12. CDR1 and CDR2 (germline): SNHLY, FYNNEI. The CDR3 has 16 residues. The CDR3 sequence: CASRAPSAGGLETQYF. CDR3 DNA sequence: TGTGCCAGCAGGGCCCCCTCAGCGGGGGGGCTGGAGACCCAGTACTTC.

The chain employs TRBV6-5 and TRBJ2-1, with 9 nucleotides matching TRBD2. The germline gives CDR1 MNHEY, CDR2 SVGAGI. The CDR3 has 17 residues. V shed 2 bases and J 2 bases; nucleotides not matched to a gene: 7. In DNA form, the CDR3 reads TGTGCCAGCAGTTACGAAGCTAGCGGGGTTCCCTACAATGAGCAGTTCTTC. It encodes CASSYEASGVPYNEQFF.

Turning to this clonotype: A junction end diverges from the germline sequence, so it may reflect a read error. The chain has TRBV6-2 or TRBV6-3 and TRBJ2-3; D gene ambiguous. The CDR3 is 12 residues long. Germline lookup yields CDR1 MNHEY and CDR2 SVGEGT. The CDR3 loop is CVSRLETDTQYF. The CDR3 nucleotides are TGTGTCAGCAGACTCGAAACAGATACGCAGTATTTT.

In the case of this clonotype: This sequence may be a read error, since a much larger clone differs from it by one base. The DNA of the CDR3 is TGTGCCAGCAGTTTTGGGACAGTGGACGAGCAGTACTTC. It specifies CASSFGTVDEQYF. This rearrangement joins TRBV6-2 or TRBV6-3 to TRBJ2-7, with 7 bases fitting TRBD1. CDR3 size: 13 residues. Trimming at V came to 4 bases and at J to 5 bases, leaving 5 bases not matched to a gene. Germline V lookup: CDR1 MNHEY, CDR2 SVGEGT.

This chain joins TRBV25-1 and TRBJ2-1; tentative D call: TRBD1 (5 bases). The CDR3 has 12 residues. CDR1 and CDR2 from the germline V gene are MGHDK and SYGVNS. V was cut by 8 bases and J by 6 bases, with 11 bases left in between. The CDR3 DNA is TGTGCCAGCGGGGCGGCAAGCAATGAGCAGTTCTTC. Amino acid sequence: CASGAASNEQFF. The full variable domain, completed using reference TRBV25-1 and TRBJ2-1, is EADIYQTPRYLVIGTGKKITLECSQTMGHDKMYWYQQDPGMELHLIHYSYGVNSTEKGDLSSESTVSRIRTEHFPLTLESARPSHTSQYLCASGAASNEQFFGPGTRLTVL.

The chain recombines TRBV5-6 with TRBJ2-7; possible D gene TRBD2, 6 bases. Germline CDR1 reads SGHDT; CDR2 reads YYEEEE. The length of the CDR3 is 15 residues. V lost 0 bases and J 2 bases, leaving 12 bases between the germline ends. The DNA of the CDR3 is TGTGCCAGCAGCTTGGTAGCGGAGTCGACCTACGAGCAGTACTTC. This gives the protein CASSLVAESTYEQYF.